These T cell receptor beta chains were read from a single sample in a study of cytomegalovirus exposure and HLA in healthy donors. TCRdb's copy holds only in-frame clones and misses some; the assay was immunoSEQ multiplex PCR. There are around 260,000 clones in the sample; around 90% occur only once, and under 4% lies in the top ten. Sequenced: PBMCs. These receptors were taken from a woman aged 30 to 39 in good health and CMV-seronegative. Both conserved end residues are part of each CDR3. Each record gives: J gene, D gene, CDR3 length, V gene, CDR3 DNA, CDR3 protein. A D gene is named only where the DNA matches it firmly.

j_gene: TRBJ2-1
d_gene: -
len: 16
v_gene: TRBV6-1
CDR3nt: TGTGCCAGCAGTGATGGAGGGGTCACCTCCTACAATGAGCAGTTCTTC
CDR3aa: CASSDGGVTSYNEQFF

j_gene: TRBJ2-2
d_gene: -
len: 17
v_gene: TRBV7-9
CDR3nt: TGTGCCAGCAGCCCTCCCGCACCCAAGACTTCCACCGGGGAGCTGTTTTTT
CDR3aa: CASSPPAPKTSTGELFF

j_gene: TRBJ2-5
d_gene: -
len: 12
v_gene: TRBV5-6
CDR3nt: TGTGCCAGCAGCTCAGGACAGGAGACCCAGTACTTC
CDR3aa: CASSSGQETQYF

j_gene: TRBJ2-7
d_gene: TRBD2
len: 18
v_gene: TRBV7-2
CDR3nt: TGTGCCAGCAGCTTAGGGGTGGGGCGCGGGAGATGGTCCTACGAGCAGTACTTC
CDR3aa: CASSLGVGRGRWSYEQYF

j_gene: TRBJ1-2
d_gene: -
len: 12
v_gene: TRBV29-1
CDR3nt: TGCAGCATTGAGACAGCTAACTATGGCTACACCTTC
CDR3aa: CSIETANYGYTF

j_gene: TRBJ2-6
d_gene: -
len: 15
v_gene: TRBV15
CDR3nt: TGTGCCACCAGCAGAGCGCTCTCTGGGGCCAACGTCCTGACTTTC
CDR3aa: CATSRALSGANVLTF

j_gene: TRBJ1-2
d_gene: -
len: 16
v_gene: TRBV6-5
CDR3nt: TGTGCCAGCAGTTACAGGTCGACTGCCATGAGCTATGGCTACACCTTC
CDR3aa: CASSYRSTAMSYGYTF

j_gene: TRBJ1-4
d_gene: -
len: 14
v_gene: TRBV28
CDR3nt: TGTGCCAGCAGTTTTGCAGGGGCGGGGGAAAAACTGTTTTTT
CDR3aa: CASSFAGAGEKLFF

j_gene: TRBJ2-3
d_gene: TRBD1
len: 16
v_gene: TRBV28
CDR3nt: TGTGCCAGCAGTTTGTTAAAGGGGACAGATCGAGATACGCAGTATTTT
CDR3aa: CASSLLKGTDRDTQYF

j_gene: TRBJ1-3
d_gene: -
len: 14
v_gene: TRBV6-1
CDR3nt: TGTGCCAGCATGGTCGGGGGGTCTGGAAACACCATATATTTT
CDR3aa: CASMVGGSGNTIYF

j_gene: TRBJ2-5
d_gene: -
len: 14
v_gene: TRBV9
CDR3nt: TGTGCCAGCAGCGTAGGAATGGGGGCCGAGACCCAGTACTTC
CDR3aa: CASSVGMGAETQYF

j_gene: TRBJ1-1
d_gene: -
len: 16
v_gene: TRBV4-1
CDR3nt: TGCGCCAGCAGCCAAGATGGTATCGGCCGGCAATGGGAAGCTTTCTTT
CDR3aa: CASSQDGIGRQWEAFF

j_gene: TRBJ1-4
d_gene: -
len: 15
v_gene: TRBV28
CDR3nt: TGTGCCAGCAGTTTAGGCCAGAGGTTAGGAGAAAAACTGTTTTTT
CDR3aa: CASSLGQRLGEKLFF

j_gene: TRBJ2-2
d_gene: TRBD1
len: 14
v_gene: TRBV10-3
CDR3nt: TGTGCCATCACCCGTGGACAGGGCACCGGGGAGCTGTTTTTT
CDR3aa: CAITRGQGTGELFF

j_gene: TRBJ2-1
d_gene: -
len: 13
v_gene: TRBV28
CDR3nt: TGTGCCAGCAGGATTACAGGGTACAATGAGCAGTTCTTC
CDR3aa: CASRITGYNEQFF

j_gene: TRBJ2-3
d_gene: -
len: 14
v_gene: TRBV19
CDR3nt: TGTGCCAGTAGTCCCGTTATGGAGACAGATACGCAGTATTTT
CDR3aa: CASSPVMETDTQYF

j_gene: TRBJ2-2
d_gene: -
len: 14
v_gene: TRBV11-3
CDR3nt: TGTGCCAGCAGCTTGCAGGGGTCGACCGGGGAGCTGTTTTTT
CDR3aa: CASSLQGSTGELFF

j_gene: TRBJ2-7
d_gene: TRBD1
len: 15
v_gene: TRBV6-1
CDR3nt: TGTGCCAGCAGGGGGGGGACAGGGGGCCTTGGAGAGCAGTACTTC
CDR3aa: CASRGGTGGLGEQYF